The T cell receptor (beta chain) under discussion was sequenced for a study of shared clonotypes between healthy human individuals. General study results and limits: The study generally estimated greater richness for naive than memory subsets.

The naive CD8 subset, CD45RO-negative cells positively selected for CCR7, excluded terminally differentiated effector memory CD45RA+ cells. All the donors were Caucasian adults who lived in Nashville, Tennessee. Replicate sorted-subset PCRs were loaded with about 0.2 ug DNA, 31,000 or so T cell genomes. This table comes from immunoSEQ multiplex PCR, and its TCRdb copy is limited to in-frame clones, with some not included. The sample carries around 2,000,000 clones, roughly 94% recorded once. V dropped 3 bases and J dropped 0; count of bases not matched to a gene: 8. Germline CDR1 reads MNHNS; CDR2 reads SASEGT. The CDR3 totals 16 residues. With respect to this clone: Its antigen is not identified.

V usage is TRBV6-1 and J usage is TRBJ2-7; TRBD2 agrees at 7 bases. This clonotype was sampled from a man aged 18 to 29 in good health. The sequencing input was naive CD8+ T cells sorted from blood. The CDR3 here is CASSDLTGGSSYEQYF. CDR3 DNA sequence: TGTGCCAGCAGTGATCTTACTGGCGGGAGCTCCTACGAGCAGTACTTC.